Included here is one T cell receptor beta chain sequence, with context. The data were produced by immunoSEQ multiplex PCR, yet TCRdb's version contains in-frame clones alone and is incomplete. The table has some 58,000 clones, about 89% seen once. This sample was taken from a study of control samples from healthy donors and cancer patients. This CDR3 is built from 10 residues. Trimming removed 5 bases at V and 4 bases at J, with 2 bases between. V is TRBV12-3 or TRBV12-4 and J is TRBJ1-2; D is undetermined. The material sequenced was PBMCs. The sequence was collected from a woman in her sixties with lung cancer. The CDR3 sequence is CASSLYGYTF. CDR3 DNA sequence: TGTGCCAGCAGTCTCTATGGCTACACCTTC.